This paragraph reports one TCR beta chain. Its antigen remains undetermined. No base quality values were provided; no much bigger clone lies one nucleotide off. The sample comes from a study of blood T cell repertoires in COVID-19 (dated by TCRdb to the early 2020s). Looking at the study overall: Samples covering the acute and convalescent phases of COVID-19 were provided by collaborators in the United States, Italy and Spain. The prospective study material was composed of cDNA or gDNA derived from T cells, B-cell-depleted T cells, or PBMCs. The dataset comprised deeply sampled blood TCRbeta repertoires from subjects exposed to, actively infected with, or recovered from COVID-19. The repertoires were released in a freely available public database intended as a resource for research on the immune response to SARS-CoV-2. Samples came from the ongoing ImmuneRACE study (first 160 participants) plus 1,254 subjects from 6 global collaborators. Nearly every sample came with metadata listing a de-identified subject ID, COVID-19 status, age in years and sex. HLA class I and class II types, where available, came from metadata supplied by the sample provider rather than from assay-based typing.

The collaborating institutions used their own protocols to collect whole blood in K2EDTA tubes. Collaborator samples were shipped for TCRbeta analysis as frozen whole blood, isolated PBMCs, or DNA extracted from either sample type. The junction carries 16 bases between V and J, which are trimmed by 3 bases and 4 bases respectively. In the germline V gene, CDR1 corresponds to SQVTM and CDR2 to ANQGSEA. Including cysteine and phenylalanine, the CDR3 has 14 amino acids. Only the CDR3 DNA stays, 42 bases, in frame from base 1. What the work shows at the level of the full study, not this receptor alone: The quantity of clinical and demographic metadata differed by source and by participant and was supplied without curation.

TCRbeta CDR3 regions were amplified from genomic DNA by means of the immunoSEQ Assay, a bias-controlled multiplex PCR. Per the original workflow: The number of nucleated cells in each sample was estimated from the amplification of reference gene primers within the assay. Sequence reads were collapsed and filtered to measure the absolute abundance of every unique TCRbeta CDR3 rearrangement. For each sample, productive Simpson clonality was calculated as the square root of Simpson's diversity index across productive rearrangements. TCRdb retrieved this table from immuneACCESS and kept in-frame rearrangements only. Not all clones are present; in checked studies, unresolved V genes account for under half, and no reason is known for the remainder. The V and J calls and clone size come from that table; D and trimming were worked out from the DNA. The sample has roughly 150,000 clones on record, around 89% of them singletons. Roughly 2.8% of the sample is held by the ten biggest clonotypes.

Sequencing was performed on peripheral blood. The chain is assembled from TRBV29-1 and TRBJ2-7, with a tentative D gene TRBD1 over 5 matching bases. The receptor was isolated from a man between 60 and 75 years old with acute or convalescent COVID-19. The nucleotide sequence reads as follows: TGCAGCGTTGAGGTCCAGGGTAGGTTTTACGAGCAGTACTTC. Its translation is CSVEVQGRFYEQYF.